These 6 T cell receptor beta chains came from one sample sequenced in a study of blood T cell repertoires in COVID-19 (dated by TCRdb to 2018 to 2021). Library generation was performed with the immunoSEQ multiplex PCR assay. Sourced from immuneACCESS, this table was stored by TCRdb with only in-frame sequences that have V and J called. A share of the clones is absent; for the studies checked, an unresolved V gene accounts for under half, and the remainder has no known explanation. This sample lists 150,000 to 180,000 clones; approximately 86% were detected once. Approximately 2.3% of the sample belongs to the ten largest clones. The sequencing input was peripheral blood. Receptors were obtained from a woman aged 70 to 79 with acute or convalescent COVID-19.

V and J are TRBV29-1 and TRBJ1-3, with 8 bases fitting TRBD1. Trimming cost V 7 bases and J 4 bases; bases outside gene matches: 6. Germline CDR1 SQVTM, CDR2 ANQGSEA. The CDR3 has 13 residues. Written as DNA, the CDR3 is TGCAGCGCCACAGGGGGTACAGGAAACACCATATATTTT. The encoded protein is CSATGGTGNTIYF.

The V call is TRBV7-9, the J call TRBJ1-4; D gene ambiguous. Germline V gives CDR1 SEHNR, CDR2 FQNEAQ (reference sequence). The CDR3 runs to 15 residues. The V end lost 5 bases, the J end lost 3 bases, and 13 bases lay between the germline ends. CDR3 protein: CASSPRGNPNEKLFF. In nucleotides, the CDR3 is TGTGCCAGCAGCCCACGCGGGAATCCTAATGAAAAACTGTTTTTT.

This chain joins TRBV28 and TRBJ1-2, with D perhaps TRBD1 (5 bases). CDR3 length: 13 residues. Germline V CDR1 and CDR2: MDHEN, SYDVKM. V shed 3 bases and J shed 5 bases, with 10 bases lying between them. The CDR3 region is CASSLAGRYGYTF. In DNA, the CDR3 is TGTGCCAGCAGTTTGGCAGGGCGATATGGCTACACCTTC.

The CDR3 bases are TGTGCCAGCAGCCAAGAATCTGGGCTAGGAAACACCATATATTTT. Its translation is CASSQESGLGNTIYF. The gene calls are TRBV3-1 (or the pseudogene TRBV3-2) and TRBJ1-3; unclear D gene. V gave up 0 bases and J gave up 4 bases, with 10 bases separating them. The germline gives CDR1 LGHDT, CDR2 YNNKEL (reference sequence). CDR3 length: 15 amino acids.

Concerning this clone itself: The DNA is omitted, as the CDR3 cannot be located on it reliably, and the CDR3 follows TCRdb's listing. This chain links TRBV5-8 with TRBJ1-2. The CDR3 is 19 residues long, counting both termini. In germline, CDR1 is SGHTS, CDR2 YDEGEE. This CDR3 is CASSFVGAYTFGSGVRGTF.

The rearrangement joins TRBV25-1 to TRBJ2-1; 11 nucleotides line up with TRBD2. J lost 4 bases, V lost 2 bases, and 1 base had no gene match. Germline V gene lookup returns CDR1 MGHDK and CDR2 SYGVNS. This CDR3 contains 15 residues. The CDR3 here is CASSEVAGGYNEQFF. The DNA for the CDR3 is TGTGCCAGCAGTGAAGTAGCGGGGGGGTACAATGAGCAGTTCTTC.